The rows below give T cell receptor beta chains drawn from one sample of a study of shared clonotypes between healthy human individuals. TCRdb's copy holds only in-frame clones and misses some; the assay was immunoSEQ multiplex PCR. The data contain around 1.1 million clones, about four fifths of them singletons. The sequencing input was memory CD4+ T cells from PBMCs. Source of these receptors: a young man in good health. Some clones in this sample may be carry-over from other donors' samples. Both conserved end residues are trimmed from each CDR3. The order of the fields is V gene, J gene, CDR3 protein.

v_gene: TRBV5-4
j_gene: TRBJ2-7
CDR3aa: ASSDSGSSYEQY

v_gene: TRBV11-3
j_gene: TRBJ2-5
CDR3aa: ASSLGLAVKETQY

v_gene: TRBV19
j_gene: TRBJ2-3
CDR3aa: ASSPGLRTDTQY

v_gene: TRBV27
j_gene: TRBJ2-1
CDR3aa: ASSRDRTYNEQF

v_gene: TRBV6-4
j_gene: TRBJ2-1
CDR3aa: ASSPYLRVGNEQF

v_gene: TRBV5-4
j_gene: TRBJ1-5
CDR3aa: ASSSGGSNQPQH

v_gene: TRBV9
j_gene: TRBJ2-5
CDR3aa: ASSERDPAGQETQY

v_gene: TRBV7-9
j_gene: TRBJ2-3
CDR3aa: ASSQRGGDTQY

v_gene: TRBV4-2
j_gene: TRBJ2-1
CDR3aa: ASSQDRDRDEQF

v_gene: TRBV5-1
j_gene: TRBJ2-7
CDR3aa: ASSPGLHYEQY

v_gene: TRBV6-6
j_gene: TRBJ1-1
CDR3aa: ASSSPGQGLSEAF

v_gene: TRBV7-2
j_gene: TRBJ1-1
CDR3aa: ASSLGGPGGSNTEAF

v_gene: TRBV21-1
j_gene: TRBJ1-1
CDR3aa: AGWAILAF

v_gene: TRBV19
j_gene: TRBJ1-3
CDR3aa: ASSIEGPGNTIY

v_gene: TRBV7-8
j_gene: TRBJ2-1
CDR3aa: ASSLVANEQF

v_gene: TRBV20-1
j_gene: TRBJ1-5
CDR3aa: SARGGQPQH

v_gene: TRBV6-1
j_gene: TRBJ1-1
CDR3aa: ASSERRGSGAF

v_gene: TRBV6-5
j_gene: TRBJ1-2
CDR3aa: ASSNRANYGYT

v_gene: TRBV9
j_gene: TRBJ2-1
CDR3aa: ASSPRTPSGNEQF

v_gene: TRBV5-1
j_gene: TRBJ1-1
CDR3aa: ASSWGQGKGNTEAF

v_gene: TRBV6-5
j_gene: TRBJ2-5
CDR3aa: ASSMGGDQETQY

v_gene: TRBV5-1
j_gene: TRBJ1-1
CDR3aa: ASSSQNTEAF

v_gene: TRBV11-2
j_gene: TRBJ1-5
CDR3aa: ASSLGRTGDQPQH

v_gene: TRBV5-6
j_gene: TRBJ2-7
CDR3aa: ASSLGPQGSYEQY

v_gene: TRBV28
j_gene: TRBJ2-3
CDR3aa: ASAGVRLSTDTQY